The rows below give T cell receptor beta chains drawn from one sample of a study of blood T cell repertoires in COVID-19. Generated by immunoSEQ multiplex PCR, the TCRdb table keeps only in-frame clones and is missing some. Of 100,000 to 150,000 clones in the sample, around 80% were seen once. Specimen: peripheral blood. All receptors derive from a woman between 50 and 59 years old with acute or convalescent COVID-19. Both conserved end residues are part of each CDR3.

J gene	V gene	CDR3 protein
TRBJ2-7	TRBV19	CASSIVGQPLEQYF
TRBJ1-2	TRBV27	CASSSFGGSVGYTF
TRBJ2-2	TRBV7-6	CASSLRIFTGPNTGELFF
TRBJ2-2	TRBV5-4	CASRSGGGANTGELFF
TRBJ1-2	TRBV27	CASSYRGRDYGYTF
TRBJ1-6	TRBV7-2	CASSLASSYNSPLHF
TRBJ1-5	TRBV5-1	CASSLGTGGGQPQHF
TRBJ2-1	TRBV7-3	CASSLSQDNEQFF
TRBJ2-1	TRBV19	CASKVQLAGFHEQFF
TRBJ2-4	TRBV12-3/TRBV12-4	CASSQRGRNIQYF
TRBJ2-7	TRBV2	CASSEQVEAAWYF
TRBJ1-5	TRBV3-1/TRBV3-2	CASSQGKTGTGNQPQHF
TRBJ1-6	TRBV3-1/TRBV3-2	CASSLRVRSPLHF
TRBJ1-1	TRBV5-4	CASSLLSRGLNTEAFF
TRBJ2-7	TRBV5-1	CASSLDPGAAEQYF
TRBJ2-4	TRBV28	CASSFAQAKNIQYF
TRBJ2-7	TRBV28	CASSIHGGPEELEQYF
TRBJ1-2	TRBV2	CASSLTDRADGYTF
TRBJ2-1	TRBV6-5	CASSAGTSGHNEQFF
TRBJ1-1	TRBV29-1	CSVEMKGAHTEAFF
TRBJ2-6	TRBV18	CASRSGANVLTF
TRBJ2-3	TRBV3-1/TRBV3-2	CASSRRPSGTDTQYF
TRBJ1-5	TRBV7-8	CASSFTGSRNQPQHF
TRBJ1-2	TRBV19	CASSIDLWRGVTF
TRBJ1-6	TRBV12-5	CASGLEDTREAPLHF
TRBJ1-1	TRBV5-4	CASSSGSPSAHTEAFF
TRBJ1-6	TRBV3-1/TRBV3-2	CASSAQGSNSPLHF
TRBJ1-1	TRBV5-5	CASSPRTGAMNTEAFF
TRBJ2-4	TRBV5-4	CASSAELNRQGASGNIQYF
TRBJ2-5	TRBV5-1	CASSPLTDPPQYF
TRBJ1-6	TRBV27	CASSSGQGTNSPLHF
TRBJ2-6	TRBV29-1	CSVFEGSGANVLTF
TRBJ2-1	TRBV24-1	CATSDSADGTSGYNEQFF
TRBJ2-7	TRBV2	CASSEAQGTRAEQYF
TRBJ2-2	TRBV28	CASSLSGPTGELFF
TRBJ2-5	TRBV18	CASSQDRGWETQYF
TRBJ2-1	TRBV6-5	CASSYRGGYNEQFF
TRBJ1-4	TRBV5-1	CASSTGQGKGEKLFF
TRBJ2-5	TRBV29-1	CSVGTGVETQYF
TRBJ2-7	TRBV28	CASSTGTSGSWQYF
TRBJ1-5	TRBV5-1	CASSVTGGEVPQHF
TRBJ1-5	TRBV30	CAWSGGHVGGNQPQHF
TRBJ1-1	TRBV14	CASSQGYSGDGLGGPEAFF
TRBJ1-1	TRBV28	CASSTDRGLNTEAFF
TRBJ1-2	TRBV27	CASSGGTGYGYTF